This T cell receptor (beta chain) came from a study of cytomegalovirus exposure and HLA in healthy donors. Germline loops: CDR1 MNHNS, CDR2 SASEGT. V was clipped by 10 bases and J by 2 bases; unmatched bases: 4. The CDR3 is 12 residues long. This clone was counted once. Amplification used 60 Vbeta primers and 13 Jbeta primers. Data came from immunoSEQ multiplex PCR; TCRdb stores just in-frame clones and leaves some out. The sample has tens of thousands of clones, 77% seen once. This sequence joins TRBV6-1 and TRBJ2-7, with TRBD1 identical over 8 bases. What was sequenced was PBMCs. This clonotype originated in a man aged 50 or older in good health and CMV-seropositive. CDR3 in DNA: TGTGCCATGACAGGGGATACCTACGAGCAGTACTTC. Translating it yields CAMTGDTYEQYF.